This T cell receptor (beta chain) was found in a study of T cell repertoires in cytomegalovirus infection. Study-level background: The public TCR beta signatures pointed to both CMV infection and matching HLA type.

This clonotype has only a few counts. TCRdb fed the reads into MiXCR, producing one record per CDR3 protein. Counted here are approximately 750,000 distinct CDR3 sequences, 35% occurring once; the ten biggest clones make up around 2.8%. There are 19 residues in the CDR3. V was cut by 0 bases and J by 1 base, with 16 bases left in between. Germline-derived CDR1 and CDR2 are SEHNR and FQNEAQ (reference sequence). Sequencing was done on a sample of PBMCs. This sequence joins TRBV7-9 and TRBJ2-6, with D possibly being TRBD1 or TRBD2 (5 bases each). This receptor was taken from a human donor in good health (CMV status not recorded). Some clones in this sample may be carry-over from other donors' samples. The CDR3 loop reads CASSLALGARGSGANVLTF. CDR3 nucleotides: TGTGCCAGCAGCTTAGCGTTAGGGGCCCGGGGATCTGGGGCCAACGTCCTGACTTTC.